This T cell receptor (beta chain) was observed in a study of response to subunit inactivated influenza vaccine. MiXCR, applied by TCRdb to the RT-PCR reads, yields one record per CDR3 protein. The sample yields about 830,000 distinct CDR3 sequences, about a fifth seen once. The germline V gene encodes CDR1 SEHNR and CDR2 FQNEAQ (reference sequence). CDR3 length: 14 residues. J was trimmed by 5 bases and V by 4 bases; bases with no gene match: 6. The source material was PBMCs from blood, sampled around 5 days after vaccination. V and J are TRBV7-9 and TRBJ1-1; 8 bases fit TRBD1. The source is a man aged 50-59 years who received an inactivated influenza vaccine. Written as DNA, the CDR3 is TGTGCCAGCAGCTCAGGGGGCGCGAGGACTGAAGCTTTCTTT. It is translated as CASSSGGARTEAFF.